The 8 T cell receptor beta chains below were found in one sample sequenced in a study of cytomegalovirus exposure and HLA in healthy donors. Amplification used 60 Vbeta primers and 13 Jbeta primers. TCRdb's copy holds only in-frame clones and misses some; the assay was immunoSEQ multiplex PCR. The table lists roughly 180,000 clones, under 80% of them singletons. Input material: PBMCs. The source is a woman between 25 and 40 years old in good health and CMV-seropositive.

This rearrangement joins TRBV21-1 to TRBJ1-5; the table's D gene call, TRBD1, was not cross checked with the DNA. TRBV21-1 is an annotated pseudogene. The CDR3 length is 20 residues. In DNA, the CDR3 is TGTGCCAGCAGCAAAAGGGACCGACAGGGGGCCAAGTATAGCAATCAGCCCCAGCATTTT. Its protein product is CASSKRDRQGAKYSNQPQHF.

The V and J genes are TRBV9 and TRBJ1-2, with D perhaps matching TRBD1 (5 bases). Germline V gene sequence: CDR1 SGDLS, CDR2 YYNGEE. With 0 bases removed from V and 4 bases from J, the gap between germline ends came to 16 bases. The CDR3 spans 16 residues. The CDR3: CASSVARDWTVYGYTF. The CDR3 bases are TGTGCCAGCAGCGTAGCCAGGGACTGGACCGTCTATGGCTACACCTTC.

The gene calls are TRBV5-1 and TRBJ2-5; D may be TRBD1 (8 bases). Trimming took off 7 bases at V and 1 base at J, with 14 bases between the two ends. Germline lookup yields CDR1 SGHRS and CDR2 YFSETQ. The length of the CDR3 is 14 residues. The CDR3 loop reads CASGTGGGQETQYF. The CDR3, as DNA: TGCGCCAGCGGTACAGGGGGGGGCCAAGAGACCCAGTACTTC.

This clone has only a few counts. This chain links TRBV28 with TRBJ1-2; possible D gene TRBD1, 6 bases. CDR3 size: 15 residues. The V and J ends lost 5 bases and 8 bases respectively, with 21 bases between them. Germline V gene sequence: CDR1 MDHEN, CDR2 SYDVKM. Here the CDR3 reads CASSPPRGSMEGYTF. DNA of the CDR3: TGTGCCAGCAGTCCCCCCAGGGGATCAATGGAAGGCTACACCTTC.

As regards this clone: Sequence at one end of the junction differs from germline and may be a read error. Additional DNA sequences in this sample encode the identical CDR3. This rearrangement joins TRBV2 to TRBJ1-3, with D uncertain. Germline V lookup: CDR1 SNHLY, CDR2 FYNNEI. This CDR3 spans 13 amino acids. This CDR3 is CASSTAGTDTIYF. Written as DNA, the CDR3 is TGCGCCAGCAGCACAGCAGGCACGGACACCATATATTTT.

This clone was observed once. At one boundary the junction diverges from the germline segment, which might be a read error. The genes are TRBV6-5 and TRBJ2-2, with 9 nucleotides matching TRBD2. From germline, CDR1 is MNHEY and CDR2 SVGAGI. The CDR3 is 15 amino acids. The CDR3 DNA follows: TGTGCCTGCAGGCGCAGCGGGGGGCGCGGCGGGGAGCTGTTTTTT. Translating it yields CACRRSGGRGGELFF.

The rearrangement uses TRBV28 and TRBJ1-2; unclear D gene. This CDR3 is built from 12 residues. Trimming stripped 10 bases from V and 6 bases from J, with 15 bases between. Germline CDR1 MDHEN, CDR2 SYDVKM. The CDR3 spells CAISGRADGYTF. In nucleotides, the CDR3 is TGTGCCATAAGTGGAAGAGCGGATGGCTACACCTTC.

The chain carries TRBV30 and TRBJ2-7; 11 nucleotides line up with TRBD1. The CDR3 loop spans 16 amino acids. Germline V gene data show CDR1 as GTSNPN and CDR2 as SVGIG (reference sequence). J was trimmed by 2 bases and V by 3 bases; bases with no gene match: 9. The CDR3 nucleotides read TGTGCCTGGAGCGGGAGCTCGGGACAGGGGGCCTACGAGCAGTACTTC. Its protein is CAWSGSSGQGAYEQYF.